This T cell receptor (beta chain) was retrieved from a study of CD4 T cells in relation to SARS-CoV-2 and coronaviruses. Per germline, CDR1 SNHLY and CDR2 FYNNEI. This CDR3 comprises 15 residues. The V and J ends lost 2 bases and 5 bases respectively, with 13 bases between them. The unexposed donors gave CD4+ T cells in about 2011-2018, prior to COVID-19. CD4+ T cells were isolated from the cells after more than 8 days of culture. Libraries were prepared by immunoSEQ multiplex PCR; TCRdb keeps only in-frame clonotypes and omits some of them. The sample contains some 22,000 clones, roughly 74% of which appear only once. Note on this clone: Its antigen remains unknown.

This chain links TRBV2 with TRBJ1-5; D perhaps matches TRBD1 (6 bases). The material sequenced was CD4+ T cells from PBMCs, cultured in vitro. This receptor was taken from a human donor in good health. Written as DNA, the CDR3 is TGTGCCAGCAGTGAATCCGGGGACACCTATCAGCCCCAGCATTTT. This encodes CASSESGDTYQPQHF.